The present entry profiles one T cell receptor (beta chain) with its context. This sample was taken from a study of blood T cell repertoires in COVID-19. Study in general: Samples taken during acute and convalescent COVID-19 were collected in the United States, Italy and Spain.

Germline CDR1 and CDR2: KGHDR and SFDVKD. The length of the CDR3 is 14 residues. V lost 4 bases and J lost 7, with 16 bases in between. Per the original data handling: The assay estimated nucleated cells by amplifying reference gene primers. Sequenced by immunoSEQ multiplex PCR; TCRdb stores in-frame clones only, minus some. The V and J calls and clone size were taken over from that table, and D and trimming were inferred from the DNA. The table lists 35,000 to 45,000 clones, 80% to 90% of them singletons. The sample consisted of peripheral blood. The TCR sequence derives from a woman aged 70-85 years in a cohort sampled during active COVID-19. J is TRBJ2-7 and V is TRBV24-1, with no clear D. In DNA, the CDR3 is TGTGCCACCAGTGACCCTGCGGCCCCCCGGGAGCAGTACTTC. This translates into CATSDPAAPREQYF.